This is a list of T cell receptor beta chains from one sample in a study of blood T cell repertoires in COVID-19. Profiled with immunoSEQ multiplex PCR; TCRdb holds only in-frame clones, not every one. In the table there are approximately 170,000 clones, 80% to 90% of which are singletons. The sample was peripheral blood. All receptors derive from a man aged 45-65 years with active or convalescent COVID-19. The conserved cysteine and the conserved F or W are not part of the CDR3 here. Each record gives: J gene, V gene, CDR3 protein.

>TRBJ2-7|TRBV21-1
ASSTGTSRRIREQY
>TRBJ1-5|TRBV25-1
ASSDGFNSNQPQH
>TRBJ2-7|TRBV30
AWSVDSTAAEQY
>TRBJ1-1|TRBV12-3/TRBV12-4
ASRQTGSTEAF
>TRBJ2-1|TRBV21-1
ASSKSCRAHEQF
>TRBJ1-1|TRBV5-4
ASSPARGRGFPFEAF
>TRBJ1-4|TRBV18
ASSPGRGNEKLF
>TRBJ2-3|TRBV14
ASSQRTVLTDTQY
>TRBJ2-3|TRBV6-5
ASNRDRVDTQY
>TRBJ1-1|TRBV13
ASSSTRDSLMNTEAF
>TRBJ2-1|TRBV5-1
ASSDSLTGNEQF
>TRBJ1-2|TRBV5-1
ASSPPTGTANYGYT
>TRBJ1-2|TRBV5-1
ASSLGTASGYGYT
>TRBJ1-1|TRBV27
ASRPQGAQNTEAF
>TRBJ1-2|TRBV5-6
ASSPTGYYGYT
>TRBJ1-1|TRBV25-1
ASTGLIGQGRNTEAF
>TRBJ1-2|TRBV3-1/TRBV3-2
ASRTGGKTGYT
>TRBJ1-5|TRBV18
ASSPLFSNQPQH
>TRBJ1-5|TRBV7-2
ASSLGQKQPQH
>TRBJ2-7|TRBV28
ASSLSSGQKQY
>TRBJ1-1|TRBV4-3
ASSQRQGSAEAF
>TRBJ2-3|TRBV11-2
ASSYDGQGGYTDTQY
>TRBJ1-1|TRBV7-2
ASSQMNAGEAF
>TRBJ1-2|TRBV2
ASRDSNYGYT
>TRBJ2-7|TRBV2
ASSKLTSGTYEQY
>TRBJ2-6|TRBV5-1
ASSLVSGGPSSGANVLT
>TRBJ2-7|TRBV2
ASSATGDEQY
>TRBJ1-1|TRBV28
ASSLQGTEAF
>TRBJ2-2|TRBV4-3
ASSQDWQGRAGELF
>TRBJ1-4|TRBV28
ASSPASRPNEKLF
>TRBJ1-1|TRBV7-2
ASSLYGGEAF
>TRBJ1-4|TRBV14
ASSQDRGRNEKLF
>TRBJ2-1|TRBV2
ASSAPSGRGATSSYNEQF
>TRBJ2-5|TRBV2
ASTGTRGFETQY
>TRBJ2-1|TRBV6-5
ASRTTSGSDNEQF